The clone carrying this T cell receptor (beta chain) was detected a few times. Its antigen is not known. This sample stems from a study of cytomegalovirus exposure and HLA in healthy donors. The wider study: The roughly 120 validation repertoires used the same platform as the 550 to 800 first-cohort repertoires (as reported by a later analysis). General study findings and limits: A subsequent analysis found that TCR clusters from the first cohort also tended to co-occur in the 120 or so validation repertoires, with less than 95% of cluster scores above 0. Rarity held for most TCR sequences, but there were some public TCRs that occurred in many donors.

Trimming took off 3 bases at V and 2 bases at J, with 8 bases between the two ends. The CDR3 runs to 14 residues. Germline loops: CDR1 LNHNV, CDR2 YYDKDF (reference sequence). The donors were part of the validation cohort, which consisted of under 150 subjects and was separate from the first cohort of hundreds of subjects. TCRdb keeps only in-frame clones here, not all; method: immunoSEQ multiplex PCR. The sample shows 80,000 to 90,000 clones, around 96% of them seen only once. The receptor comes from a man younger than 35 in good health and CMV-seronegative. This sequence joins TRBV15 and TRBJ1-5; D not resolved. The specimen sequenced was PBMCs. The CDR3 region has the DNA TGTGCCACCAGCAGGGGTGCGGGCAATCAGCCCCAGCATTTT. Protein sequence: CATSRGAGNQPQHF.